The next 7 T cell receptor beta chains were all read from a single sample in a study of blood T cells in healthy people across ages. Through a sample-barcoded 5' primer and a J-beta primer mix, a second PCR was run for 7 to 11 cycles. TCRdb re-analysed the 5' RACE reads in MiXCR, keeping a single row per CDR3 protein. The sample contains 1.5 million or so distinct CDR3 sequences, 42% of which appear only once. The sample comprised blood. These receptors were taken from a woman aged 18-35 years in good health.

This clonotype was recorded a few times. The CDR3 DNA sequence: TGTGCCAGCAGTCCAGGGACTAGCCCCCGCTCCTACAATGAGCAGTTCTTC. Translating it yields CASSPGTSPRSYNEQFF. The V and J genes are TRBV27 and TRBJ2-1; 9 nucleotides match TRBD2. Germline CDR1 is MNHEY and CDR2 is SMNVEV (reference sequence). Germline trimming cut 5 bases from V and 0 bases from J; bases unmatched to any gene: 8. The CDR3 runs 17 residues.

V usage is TRBV12-3 or TRBV12-4 and J usage is TRBJ1-5; tentatively, D is TRBD1 (5 bases). The CDR3 totals 14 residues. The germline V and J ends were trimmed by 3 bases and 1 base, with 7 bases remaining between them. CDR3 residues: CASSLWGSNQPQHF. CDR3 DNA: TGTGCCAGCAGTTTGTGGGGGAGCAATCAGCCCCAGCATTTT.

The chain recombines TRBV27 with TRBJ1-3; D uncertain. V was shortened by 8 bases and J by 9 bases, with 14 bases between the two germline ends. The germline V gene encodes CDR1 MNHEY and CDR2 SMNVEV (reference sequence). The CDR3 contains 12 residues. The CDR3 spells CASSTPGGTIYF. CDR3 in DNA: TGTGCCAGCTCGACACCTGGAGGCACCATATATTTT.

Only a few counts were recorded for this clonotype. This sequence may be a read error, since a much larger clone differs from it by one base. The chain carries TRBV7-2 and TRBJ2-5, with 8 bases identical to TRBD2. The CDR3 length is 14 residues. Germline CDR1 and CDR2: SGHTA and FQGNSA. The CDR3 DNA is TGTGCCAGCAGCGTAGCGGGGCCCCAAGAGACCCAGTACTTC. It yields the protein CASSVAGPQETQYF.

As concerns this clonotype: In this CDR3 the conserved last residue, phenylalanine or tryptophan, is missing, so a read error is likely. This chain connects TRBV6-6 to TRBJ1-5; 7 bases are shared with TRBD1. V trimming: 7 bases; J trimming: 5 bases; junction bases outside the gene matches: 8. The CDR3 is made up of 14 amino acids. The germline V gene encodes CDR1 MNHNY and CDR2 SVGAGI (reference sequence). In nucleotides, the CDR3 is TGTGCCAGCATTCGTGACAGGGTCGATCAGCCCCAGCATTCT. Translation: CASIRDRVDQPQHS.

The rearrangement uses TRBV2 and TRBJ1-1; D is possibly TRBD1 (6 bases). Germline loops: CDR1 SNHLY, CDR2 FYNNEI. V was shortened by 6 bases and J by 0 bases, with 17 bases between the two germline ends. The CDR3 consists of 16 residues. The CDR3 here is CASRNPGVGMNTEAFF. The CDR3 DNA sequence: TGTGCCAGCAGGAACCCAGGGGTGGGAATGAACACTGAAGCTTTCTTT. The complete variable domain, with remaining parts taken from reference TRBV2 and TRBJ1-1, reads EPEVTQTPSHQVTQMGQEVILRCVPISNHLYFYWYRQILGQKVEFLVSFYNNEISEKSEIFDDQFSVERPDGSNFTLKIRSTKLEDSAMYFCASRNPGVGMNTEAFFGQGTRLTVV.

This clonotype was seen a few times. This chain links TRBV20-1 with TRBJ1-1, with D unclear. The ends were cut back, 7 bases at V and 0 bases at J, with 12 bases in the middle. Germline lookup yields CDR1 DFQATT and CDR2 SNEGSKA (reference sequence). The CDR3 spans 13 residues. In nucleotides, the CDR3 is TGCAGTGTGTTTGGATACATGAACACTGAAGCTTTCTTT. This sequence encodes CSVFGYMNTEAFF.